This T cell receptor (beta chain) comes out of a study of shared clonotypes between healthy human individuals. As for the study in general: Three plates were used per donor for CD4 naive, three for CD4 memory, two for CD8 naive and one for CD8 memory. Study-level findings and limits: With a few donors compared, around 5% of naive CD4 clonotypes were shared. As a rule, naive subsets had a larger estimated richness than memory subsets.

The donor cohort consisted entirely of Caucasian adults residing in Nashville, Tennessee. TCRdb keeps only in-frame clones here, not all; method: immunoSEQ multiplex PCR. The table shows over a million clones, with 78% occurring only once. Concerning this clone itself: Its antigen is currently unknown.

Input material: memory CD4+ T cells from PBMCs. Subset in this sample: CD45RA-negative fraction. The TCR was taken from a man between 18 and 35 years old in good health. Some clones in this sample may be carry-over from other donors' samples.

CDR3 in DNA: TGTGCCAGCGGAATACTAACAGTGAACACTGAAGCTTTCTTT. Its translation: CASGILTVNTEAFF. The V and J genes are TRBV2 and TRBJ1-1, with unresolved D. The CDR3 has 14 amino acids. In germline, CDR1 is SNHLY, CDR2 FYNNEI. V lost 8 bases and J 0 bases, leaving 13 bases between the germline ends.